This T cell receptor (beta chain) was retrieved from a study of Ad26.COV2.S vaccination and SARS-CoV-2 variants. Study-level results: It is possible that the TCR breadth and depth analyses underestimated the total T cell responses. Reported findings describe substantial breadth in spike-specific CD8+ and CD4+ T cell responses following vaccination.

The CDR3 length is 15 residues. Germline loops: CDR1 SEHNR, CDR2 FQNEAQ (reference sequence). The V segment lost 5 bases and the J segment 7 bases; nucleotides outside the gene matches: 13. This table comes from immunoSEQ multiplex PCR, and its TCRdb copy is limited to in-frame clones, with some not included. The sample lists about 350,000 clones, 92% occurring once. This clone has only a few counts. What it recognizes is unknown. The TCR sequence derives from a human donor who had recovered from COVID-19. Sequencing used peripheral blood, obtained after recovery from COVID-19. This chain joins TRBV7-9 and TRBJ2-7; 8 bases map to TRBD1. CDR3 sequence: CASSQVRTGMREQYF. The CDR3 DNA sequence: TGTGCCAGCAGCCAGGTGAGGACAGGGATGAGAGAGCAGTACTTC. Combining the CDR3 with reference TRBV7-9 and TRBJ2-7 gives the whole variable domain DTGVSQNPRHKITKRGQNVTFRCDPISEHNRLYWYRQTLGQGPEFLTYFQNEAQLEKSRLLSDRFSAERPKGSFSTLEIQRTEQGDSAMYLCASSQVRTGMREQYFGPGTRLTVT.